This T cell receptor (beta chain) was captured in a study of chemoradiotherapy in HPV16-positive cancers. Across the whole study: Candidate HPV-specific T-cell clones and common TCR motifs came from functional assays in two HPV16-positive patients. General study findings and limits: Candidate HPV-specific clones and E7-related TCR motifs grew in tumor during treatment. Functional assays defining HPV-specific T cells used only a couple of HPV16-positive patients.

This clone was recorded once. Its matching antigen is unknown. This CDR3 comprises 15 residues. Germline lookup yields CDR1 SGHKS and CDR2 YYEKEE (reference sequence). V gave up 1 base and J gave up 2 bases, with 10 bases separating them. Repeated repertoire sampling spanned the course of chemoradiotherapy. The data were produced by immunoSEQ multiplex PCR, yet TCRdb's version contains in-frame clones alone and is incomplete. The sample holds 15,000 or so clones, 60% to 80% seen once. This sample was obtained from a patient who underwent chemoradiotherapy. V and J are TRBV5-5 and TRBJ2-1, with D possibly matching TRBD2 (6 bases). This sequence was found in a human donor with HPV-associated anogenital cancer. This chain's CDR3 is CASSLIAGTYNEQFF. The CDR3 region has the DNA TGTGCCAGCAGCTTGATCGCGGGGACCTACAATGAGCAGTTCTTC.